Ten or more counts support the clone carrying this TCR beta chain. The data originate from a study of lung T cells in sarcoidosis with Löfgren's syndrome. Each CDR3 protein is one row after TCRdb ran MiXCR on the reads. The table records about 20,000 distinct CDR3 sequences, 20% to 25% of them present only once. The CDR3 consists of 15 residues. Germline-derived CDR1 and CDR2 are PRHDT and FYEKMQ (reference sequence). Trimming took 4 bases from V and 7 from J; bases not matched to a gene: 7. Sequencing was carried out using CD4+ T cells from PBMCs. The J gene is TRBJ1-6, the V gene TRBV13; TRBD1 aligns across 7 bases. The receptor's source is a human donor with sarcoidosis (Löfgren's syndrome or another form), or a control subject (not recorded which). CDR3 bases: TGTGCCAGCAGCTCAGCCGGGACAGCAAATTCACCCCTCCACTTT. This gives the protein CASSSAGTANSPLHF.